Described below is a single T cell receptor (beta chain) sequence and its context. In the authors' methods: Reference gene primers were amplified, and this amplification served to estimate nucleated cell counts. Here immunoSEQ multiplex PCR was the method, and the copy in TCRdb shows in-frame clones only, minus some. The DNA gave D and trimming, while V, J and clone size come from that table. The sample lists 490,000 or so clones; less than 90% were seen once. This sample is part of a study of blood T cell repertoires in COVID-19. Looking at the study overall: COVID-19 samples collected from the United States, Italy and Spain covered acute and convalescent phases.

Participant-given clinical history determined each cohort assignment. Sequenced sample: PBMCs or T cells enriched from blood (not recorded which). This sequence was found in a woman aged 60-70 years who had recovered from COVID-19.

The CDR3 is CSLAGGVSSYNEQFF. Here the CDR3 DNA reads TGCAGCCTCGCGGGTGGGGTAAGCTCCTACAATGAGCAGTTCTTC. The genes are TRBV29-1 and TRBJ2-1, with D tentatively TRBD2 (5 bases). CDR3 length equals 15 residues. In germline, CDR1 is SQVTM, CDR2 ANQGSEA. V shed 8 bases and J shed 0 bases, with 17 bases lying between them.